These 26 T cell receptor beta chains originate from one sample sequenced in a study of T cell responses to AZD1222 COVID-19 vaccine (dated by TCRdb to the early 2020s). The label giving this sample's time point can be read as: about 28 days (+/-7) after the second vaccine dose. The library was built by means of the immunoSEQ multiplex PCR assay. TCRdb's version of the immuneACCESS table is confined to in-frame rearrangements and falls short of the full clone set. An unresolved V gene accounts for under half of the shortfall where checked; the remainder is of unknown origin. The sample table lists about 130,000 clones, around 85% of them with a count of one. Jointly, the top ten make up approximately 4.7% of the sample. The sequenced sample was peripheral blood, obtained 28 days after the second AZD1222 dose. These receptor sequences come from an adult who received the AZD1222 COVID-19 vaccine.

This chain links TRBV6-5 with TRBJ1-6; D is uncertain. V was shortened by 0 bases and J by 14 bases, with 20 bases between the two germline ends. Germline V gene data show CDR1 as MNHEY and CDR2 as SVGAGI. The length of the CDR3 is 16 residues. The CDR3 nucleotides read TGTGCCAGCAGTTACTCGTTGCGCGGCGGATCTGGATCCCTCCACTTT. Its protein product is CASSYSLRGGSGSLHF.

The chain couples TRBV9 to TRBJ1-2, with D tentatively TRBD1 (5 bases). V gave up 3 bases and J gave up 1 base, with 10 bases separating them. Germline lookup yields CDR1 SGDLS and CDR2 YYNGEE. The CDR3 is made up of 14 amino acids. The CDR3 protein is CASSGLGVNYGYTF. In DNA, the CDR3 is TGTGCCAGCAGCGGGCTGGGGGTTAACTATGGCTACACCTTC.

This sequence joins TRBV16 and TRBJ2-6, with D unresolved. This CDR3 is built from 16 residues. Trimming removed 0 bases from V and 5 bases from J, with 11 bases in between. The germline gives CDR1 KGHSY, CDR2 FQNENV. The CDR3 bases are TGTGCCAGCAGCCAATCTACAGCCTCGCGGGCCAACGTCCTGACTTTC. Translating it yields CASSQSTASRANVLTF.

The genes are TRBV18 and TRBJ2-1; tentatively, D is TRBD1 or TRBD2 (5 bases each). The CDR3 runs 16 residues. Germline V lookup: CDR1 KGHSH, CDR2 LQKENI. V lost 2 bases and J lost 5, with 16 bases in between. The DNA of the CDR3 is TGTGCCAGCTCACCAGGGACCCGGGCTAGCCACAATGAGCAGTTCTTC. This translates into CASSPGTRASHNEQFF. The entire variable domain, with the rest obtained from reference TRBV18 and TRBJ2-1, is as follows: NAGVMQNPRHLVRRRGQEARLRCSPMKGHSHVYWYRQLPEEGLKFMVYLQKENIIDESGMPKERFSAEFPKEGPSILRIQQVVRGDSAAYFCASSPGTRASHNEQFFGPGTRLTVL.

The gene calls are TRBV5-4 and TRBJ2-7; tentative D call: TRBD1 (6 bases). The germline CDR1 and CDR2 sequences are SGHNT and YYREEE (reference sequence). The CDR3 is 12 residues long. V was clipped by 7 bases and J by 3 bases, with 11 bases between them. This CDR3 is CASGKTGYEQYF. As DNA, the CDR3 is TGTGCCAGCGGTAAGACAGGCTACGAGCAGTACTTC.

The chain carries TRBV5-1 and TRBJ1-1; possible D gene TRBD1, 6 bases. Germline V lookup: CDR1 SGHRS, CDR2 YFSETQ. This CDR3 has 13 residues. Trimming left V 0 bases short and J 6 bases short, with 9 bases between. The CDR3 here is CASSLEGGSEAFF. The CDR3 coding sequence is TGCGCCAGCAGCTTGGAAGGGGGATCTGAAGCTTTCTTT.

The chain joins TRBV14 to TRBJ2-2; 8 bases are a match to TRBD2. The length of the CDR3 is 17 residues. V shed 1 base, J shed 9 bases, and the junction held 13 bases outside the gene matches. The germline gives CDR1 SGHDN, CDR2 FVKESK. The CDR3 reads CASSQGYRAGENRELFF. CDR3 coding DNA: TGTGCCAGCAGCCAAGGGTACAGAGCGGGGGAAAACCGGGAGCTGTTTTTT.

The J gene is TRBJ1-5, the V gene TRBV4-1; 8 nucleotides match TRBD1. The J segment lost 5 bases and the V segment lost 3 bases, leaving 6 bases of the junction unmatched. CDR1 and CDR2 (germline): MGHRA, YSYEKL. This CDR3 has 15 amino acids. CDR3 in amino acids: CASSHLGQVHQPQHF. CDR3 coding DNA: TGCGCCAGCAGCCACCTGGGACAGGTACATCAGCCCCAGCATTTT.

In nucleotides, the CDR3 is TGCGCCAGCAGCTTGGGGACAGCGTCTCGAAGCTACACCTTC. Translated, it gives CASSLGTASRSYTF. The genes are TRBV5-1 and TRBJ1-2, with a possible D match to TRBD1 (6 bases). The CDR3 is 14 amino acids. Trimming cost V 0 bases and J 9 bases, with 15 bases left between them. CDR1 is SGHRS and CDR2 is YFSETQ in the germline V gene.

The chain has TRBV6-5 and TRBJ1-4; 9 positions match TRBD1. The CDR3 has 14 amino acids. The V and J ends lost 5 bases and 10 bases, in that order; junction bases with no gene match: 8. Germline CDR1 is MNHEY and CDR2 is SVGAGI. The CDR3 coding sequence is TGTGCCAGCAGTCGCCGACAGGGGGGCGGAAAACTGTTTTTT. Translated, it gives CASSRRQGGGKLFF.

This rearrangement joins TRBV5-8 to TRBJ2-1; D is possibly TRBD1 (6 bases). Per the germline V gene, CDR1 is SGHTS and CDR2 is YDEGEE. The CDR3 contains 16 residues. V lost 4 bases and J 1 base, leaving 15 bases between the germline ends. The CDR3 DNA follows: TGTGCCAGCAGCGGGCCGGGGACACCTTCCTACAATGAGCAGTTCTTC. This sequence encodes CASSGPGTPSYNEQFF.

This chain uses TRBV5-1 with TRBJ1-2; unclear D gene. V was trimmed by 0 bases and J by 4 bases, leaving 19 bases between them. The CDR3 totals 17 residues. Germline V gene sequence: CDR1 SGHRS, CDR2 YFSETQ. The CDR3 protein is CASSLGSRGLTSYGYTF. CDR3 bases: TGCGCCAGCAGCTTGGGTAGTCGGGGTCTCACCTCCTATGGCTACACCTTC.

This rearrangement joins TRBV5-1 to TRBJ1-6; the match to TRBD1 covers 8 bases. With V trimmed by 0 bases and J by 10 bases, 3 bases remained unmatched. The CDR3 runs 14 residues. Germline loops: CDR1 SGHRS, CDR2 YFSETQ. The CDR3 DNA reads TGCGCCAGCAGCTTGGGGACAGGGTTGTCACCCCTCCACTTT. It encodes CASSLGTGLSPLHF.

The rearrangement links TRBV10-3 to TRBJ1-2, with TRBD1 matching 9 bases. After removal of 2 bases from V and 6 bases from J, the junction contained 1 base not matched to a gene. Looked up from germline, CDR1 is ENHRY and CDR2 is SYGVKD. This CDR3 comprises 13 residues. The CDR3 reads CAISERQGDGYTF. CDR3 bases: TGTGCCATCAGTGAGAGACAGGGGGATGGCTACACCTTC.

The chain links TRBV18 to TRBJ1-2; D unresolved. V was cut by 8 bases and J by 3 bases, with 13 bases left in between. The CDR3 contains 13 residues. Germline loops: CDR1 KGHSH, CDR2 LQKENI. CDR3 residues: CASLEGEDYGYTF. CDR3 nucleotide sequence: TGTGCCAGCCTCGAGGGTGAGGACTATGGCTACACCTTC.

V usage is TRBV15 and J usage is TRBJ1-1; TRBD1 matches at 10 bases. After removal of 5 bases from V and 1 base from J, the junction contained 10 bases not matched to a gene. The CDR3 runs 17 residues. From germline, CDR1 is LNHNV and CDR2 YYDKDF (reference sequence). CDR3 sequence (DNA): TGTGCCACCAGCGGTCCGGGACAGGGGATTGGGAACACTGAAGCTTTCTTT. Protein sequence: CATSGPGQGIGNTEAFF.

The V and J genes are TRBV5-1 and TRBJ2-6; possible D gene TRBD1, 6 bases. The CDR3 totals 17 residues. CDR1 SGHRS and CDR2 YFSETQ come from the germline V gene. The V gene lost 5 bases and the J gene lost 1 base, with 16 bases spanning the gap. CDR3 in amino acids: CASSGDRILSGANVLTF. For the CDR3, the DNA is TGCGCCAGCAGTGGAGACAGGATTCTGTCTGGGGCCAACGTCCTGACTTTC.

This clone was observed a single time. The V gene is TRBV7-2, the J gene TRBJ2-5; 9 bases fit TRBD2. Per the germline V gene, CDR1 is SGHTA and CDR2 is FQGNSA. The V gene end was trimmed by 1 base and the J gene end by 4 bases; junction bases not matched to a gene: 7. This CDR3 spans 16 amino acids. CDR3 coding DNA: TGTGCCAGCAGCTTAGAAGCTAGCGGGGTGACAGAGACCCAGTACTTC. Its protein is CASSLEASGVTETQYF. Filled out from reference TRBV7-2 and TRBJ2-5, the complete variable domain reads GAGVSQSPSNKVTEKGKDVELRCDPISGHTALYWYRQSLGQGLEFLIYFQGNSAPDKSGLPSDRFSAERTGGSVSTLTIQRTQQEDSAVYLCASSLEASGVTETQYFGPGTRLLVL.

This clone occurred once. CDR3: CSVDPGLPQGNTEAFF. The CDR3 nucleotides read TGCAGCGTTGATCCGGGGCTGCCCCAGGGGAACACTGAAGCTTTCTTT. The V and J genes are TRBV29-1 and TRBJ1-1, with D tentatively TRBD1 (5 bases). V dropped 3 bases and J dropped 1 base, with 18 bases sitting between them. Germline V gene sequence: CDR1 SQVTM, CDR2 ANQGSEA. This CDR3 spans 16 amino acids. The full variable domain, in which reference TRBV29-1 and TRBJ1-1 provide the parts outside the CDR3, is SAVISQKPSRDICQRGTSLTIQCQVDSQVTMMFWYRQQPGQSLTLIATANQGSEATYESGFVIDKFPISRPNLTFSTLTVSNMSPEDSSIYLCSVDPGLPQGNTEAFFGQGTRLTVV.

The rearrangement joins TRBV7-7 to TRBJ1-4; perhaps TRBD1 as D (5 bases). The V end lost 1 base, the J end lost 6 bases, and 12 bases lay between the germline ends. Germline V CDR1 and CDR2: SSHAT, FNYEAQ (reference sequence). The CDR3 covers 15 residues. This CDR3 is CASSLGGRAHEKLFF. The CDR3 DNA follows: TGTGCCAGCAGCTTAGGTGGCAGGGCCCATGAAAAACTGTTTTTT.

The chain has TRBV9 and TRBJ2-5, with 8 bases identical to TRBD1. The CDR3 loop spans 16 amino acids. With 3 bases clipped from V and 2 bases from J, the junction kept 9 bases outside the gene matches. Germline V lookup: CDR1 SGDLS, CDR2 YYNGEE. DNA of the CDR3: TGTGCCAGCAGCGCGACCCTAGGACAGGGACAAGAGACCCAGTACTTC. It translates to CASSATLGQGQETQYF.

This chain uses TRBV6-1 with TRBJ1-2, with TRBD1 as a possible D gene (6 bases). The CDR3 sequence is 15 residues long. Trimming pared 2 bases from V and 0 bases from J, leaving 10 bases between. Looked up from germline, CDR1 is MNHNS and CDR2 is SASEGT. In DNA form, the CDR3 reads TGTGCCAGCAGTGAATCCAGGGGAACTAACTATGGCTACACCTTC. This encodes CASSESRGTNYGYTF.

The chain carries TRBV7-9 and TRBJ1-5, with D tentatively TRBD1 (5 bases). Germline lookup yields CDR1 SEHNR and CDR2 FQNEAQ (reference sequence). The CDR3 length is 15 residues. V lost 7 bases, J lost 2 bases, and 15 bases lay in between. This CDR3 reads CASTGGVAGNQPQHF. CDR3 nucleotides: TGTGCCAGCACGGGAGGGGTCGCGGGCAATCAGCCCCAGCATTTT.

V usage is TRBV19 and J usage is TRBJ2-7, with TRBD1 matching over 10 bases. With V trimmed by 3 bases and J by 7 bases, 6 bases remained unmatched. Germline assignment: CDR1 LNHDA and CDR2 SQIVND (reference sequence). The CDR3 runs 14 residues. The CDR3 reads CASSMPGQGREQYF. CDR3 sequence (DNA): TGTGCCAGTAGTATGCCGGGACAGGGGAGAGAGCAGTACTTC.

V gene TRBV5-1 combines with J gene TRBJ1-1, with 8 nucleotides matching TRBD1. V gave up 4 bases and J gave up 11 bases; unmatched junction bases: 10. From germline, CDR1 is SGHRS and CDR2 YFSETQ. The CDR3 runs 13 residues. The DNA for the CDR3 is TGCGCCAGCAGCGTGACAGGGGCAGCCGAGGCTTTCTTT. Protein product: CASSVTGAAEAFF.

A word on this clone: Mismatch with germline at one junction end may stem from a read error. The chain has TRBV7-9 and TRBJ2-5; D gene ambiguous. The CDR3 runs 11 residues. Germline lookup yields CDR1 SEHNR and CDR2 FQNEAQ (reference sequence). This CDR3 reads CASSLRAGLHF. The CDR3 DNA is TGTGCCAGCAGCTTAAGGGCAGGCCTCCACTTC.